Included here is one T cell receptor beta chain sequence, with context. The sample comes from a study of blood T cell repertoires in COVID-19. Across the whole study: The samples span acute and convalescent COVID-19 from the United States, Italy and Spain. T cells, B-cell-depleted T cells, or PBMCs provided the cDNA or gDNA that served as material.

In the authors' workflow: From reference gene primer amplification, estimates of nucleated cell counts were derived. TCRdb's copy holds only in-frame clones and misses some; the assay was immunoSEQ multiplex PCR. The DNA gave D and trimming, while V, J and clone size come from that table. This table holds hundreds of thousands of clones, 70% to 90% found once. Sequenced: peripheral blood. The TCR comes from a woman in her forties who had recovered from COVID-19.

CDR3 DNA sequence: TGTGCCAGCAGCCAAGCTCGGGCAGGGGGCACACATAGGACTAGCGCGGCCTACAATGAGCAGTTCTTC. Translating gives CASSQARAGGTHRTSAAYNEQFF. This rearrangement joins TRBV14 to TRBJ2-1, with a tentative D call TRBD2 (9 bases). Per the germline V gene, CDR1 is SGHDN and CDR2 is FVKESK. The CDR3 spans 23 residues. V lost 1 base and J lost 2, with 33 bases in between.